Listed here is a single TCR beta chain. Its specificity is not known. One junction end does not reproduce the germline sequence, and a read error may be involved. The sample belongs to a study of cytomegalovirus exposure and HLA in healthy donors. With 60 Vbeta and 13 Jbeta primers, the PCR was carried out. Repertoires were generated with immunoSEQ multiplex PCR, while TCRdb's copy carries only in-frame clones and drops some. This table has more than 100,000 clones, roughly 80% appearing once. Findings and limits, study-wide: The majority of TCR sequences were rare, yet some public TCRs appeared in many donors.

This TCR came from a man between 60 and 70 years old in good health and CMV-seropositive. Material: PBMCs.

The CDR3 reads CASSPFFGRGYNEQFF. The CDR3 DNA is TGTGCTAGCAGCCCCTTTTTTGGCAGGGGGTACAATGAGCAGTTCTTC. This chain uses TRBV7-7 with TRBJ2-1, with 7 bases that match TRBD1. This CDR3 region has 16 residues. Germline V lookup: CDR1 SSHAT, CDR2 FNYEAQ (reference sequence).